Listed below are T cell receptor beta chains from one sample, sequenced in a study of long-term antiretroviral therapy in people with HIV. Produced via immunoSEQ multiplex PCR; TCRdb's table is partial and in-frame only. Seen here are about 19,000 clones, 80% observed once, and the top ten hold around 10%. Sequenced here: unsorted PBMCs, sampled 0.2 years after starting antiretroviral therapy. The receptors shown here come from a middle-aged woman with HIV. CDR3s include the opening cysteine and the closing phenylalanine or tryptophan. D genes are given only for firm matches. Not all rows give a size; the values are once, few, many and, for expanded clones, a class.

TRBV29-1,TRBD1,TRBJ1-3,.,CSVELEGALRGNTIYF,TGCAGCGTTGAACTGGAGGGGGCGCTGAGGGGAAACACCATATATTTT
TRBV4-1,TRBD1,TRBJ2-7,.,CASSQAYDRDIFVEQYF,TGCGCCAGCAGCCAAGCGTACGACAGGGATATTTTTGTCGAGCAGTACTTC
TRBV29-1,.,TRBJ2-1,.,CSVEGSIRDEQFF,TGCAGCGTTGAAGGAAGTATTAGGGATGAGCAGTTCTTC
TRBV10-3,.,TRBJ1-2,.,CAISEPGRNYGYTF,TGTGCCATCAGTGAGCCGGGACGTAACTATGGCTACACCTTC
TRBV19,.,TRBJ2-2,.,CASSIGATGRTGELFF,TGTGCCAGTAGTATAGGGGCAACCGGTAGGACCGGGGAGCTGTTTTTT
TRBV19,.,TRBJ1-1,.,CASSYRADTEAFF,TGTGCCAGTAGTTACAGGGCGGACACTGAAGCTTTCTTT
TRBV5-6,.,TRBJ2-7,.,CASSLRAGVYEQYF,TGTGCCAGCAGCTTGAGGGCAGGGGTGTACGAGCAGTACTTC
TRBV29-1,.,TRBJ2-7,.,CSVGQVSYEQYF,TGCAGCGTTGGCCAGGTCTCCTACGAGCAGTACTTC
TRBV30,TRBD2,TRBJ2-1,.,CAWQSGSSYNEQFF,TGTGCCTGGCAGAGCGGGAGCTCCTACAATGAGCAGTTCTTC
TRBV15,.,TRBJ2-7,.,CATSPEGVGEQYF,TGTGCCACCAGCCCAGAGGGGGTTGGGGAGCAGTACTTC
TRBV5-4,TRBD2,TRBJ2-1,.,CASSLGLAGDYNEQFF,TGTGCCAGCAGCTTGGGACTAGCGGGGGATTACAATGAGCAGTTCTTC
TRBV6-1,.,TRBJ1-5,.,CASTPGNQPQHF,TGTGCCAGCACCCCAGGGAATCAGCCCCAGCATTTT
TRBV6-5,.,TRBJ1-3,.,CASSFASTGNTIYF,TGTGCCAGCAGTTTTGCCTCCACTGGAAACACCATATATTTT
TRBV6-1,.,TRBJ1-1,.,CASSEILEAFF,TGTGCCAGCAGTGAAATTTTGGAAGCTTTCTTT
TRBV10-3,.,TRBJ1-1,few,CAISEEGDEAFF,TGTGCCATCAGTGAGGAAGGGGACGAAGCTTTCTTT
TRBV5-1,TRBD1,TRBJ1-5,.,CASSFGQGEGQPQHF,TGCGCCAGCAGCTTTGGACAGGGTGAGGGCCAGCCCCAGCATTTT
TRBV13,.,TRBJ2-3,.,CASSQRGSTDTQYF,TGTGCCAGCAGCCAAAGGGGCTCCACAGATACGCAGTATTTT
TRBV13,.,TRBJ2-7,.,CASSSPGEGGNEQYF,TGTGCCAGCAGCTCCCCGGGAGAAGGAGGCAACGAGCAGTACTTC
TRBV6-5,.,TRBJ1-1,few,CASRGSAGMNTEAFF,TGTGCCAGCAGGGGATCTGCAGGGATGAACACTGAAGCTTTCTTT
TRBV2,TRBD2,TRBJ2-3,few,CATSQTSPTDTQYF,TGTGCCACCTCACAGACTAGCCCCACAGATACGCAGTATTTT
TRBV18,.,TRBJ2-7,.,CASSPGSHYEQYF,TGTGCCAGCTCCCCCGGGAGCCACTACGAGCAGTACTTC
TRBV12-5,.,TRBJ1-6,.,CASGLAGSPLHF,TGTGCTAGTGGTTTGGCTGGTTCACCCCTCCACTTT
TRBV5-1,.,TRBJ1-1,.,CASSLAVESTEAFF,TGCGCCAGCAGCTTGGCCGTGGAAAGCACTGAAGCTTTCTTT
TRBV5-4,.,TRBJ1-2,.,CASTATGKLQWRYTF,TGTGCCAGCACCGCCACAGGGAAGCTGCAGTGGCGCTACACCTTC
TRBV16,.,TRBJ2-7,.,CASSQSLEVYRGTYEQYF,TGTGCCAGCAGCCAATCTCTTGAGGTTTACAGAGGGACTTACGAGCAGTACTTC
TRBV7-2,TRBD1,TRBJ1-2,once,CASSLVSWTGARANYGYTF,TGTGCCAGCAGCTTAGTTTCCTGGACAGGGGCCAGAGCTAACTATGGCTACACCTTC
TRBV2,.,TRBJ1-5,.,CASRDSFAQPQHF,TGTGCCAGCAGGGACAGTTTTGCTCAGCCCCAGCATTTT
TRBV7-7,.,TRBJ2-5,.,CASSLAPHETQYF,TGTGCCAGCAGCTTAGCACCCCACGAGACCCAGTACTTC
TRBV19,.,TRBJ1-1,.,CASSMGSTEAFF,TGTGCCAGTAGTATGGGGTCCACCGAAGCTTTCTTT
TRBV2,.,TRBJ1-5,.,CASSEAGVSLYQPQHF,TGTGCCAGCAGTGAGGCAGGGGTCTCGTTGTATCAGCCCCAGCATTTT
TRBV7-6,TRBD1,TRBJ1-2,.,CASSLGRTGWNNGYTF,TGTGCCAGCAGCTTAGGGCGGACAGGGTGGAACAATGGCTACACCTTC
TRBV19,TRBD1,TRBJ2-6,.,CASSIGRGLGANVLTF,TGTGCCAGTAGTATAGGCAGGGGGCTTGGGGCCAACGTCCTGACTTTC
TRBV5-1,TRBD2,TRBJ2-7,.,CASSFGAGDEQYF,TGCGCCAGCAGCTTCGGGGCGGGAGACGAGCAGTACTTC
TRBV2,TRBD1,TRBJ1-3,once,CASTPGTEPGNTIYF,TGTGCCAGCACTCCCGGGACAGAACCTGGAAACACCATATATTTT
TRBV7-8,.,TRBJ1-1,.,CASSFPWEMNTDEAFF,TGTGCCAGCAGCTTCCCCTGGGAGATGAACACTGACGAAGCTTTCTTT
TRBV27,.,TRBJ1-1,.,CASSLTANGLNTEAFF,TGTGCCAGCAGTTTGACAGCCAACGGATTAAATACTGAAGCTTTCTTT
TRBV5-6,TRBD1,TRBJ2-1,once,CASSLGTGTNEQFF,TGTGCCAGCAGCCTCGGGACAGGGACCAATGAGCAGTTCTTC
TRBV19,.,TRBJ2-3,few,CASMGDTQYF,TGTGCCAGTATGGGAGATACGCAGTATTTT
TRBV13,.,TRBJ1-6,.,CASSATVYSSPLHF,TGTGCCAGCAGCGCGACAGTTTACTCATCACCCCTCCACTTT
TRBV18,TRBD1,TRBJ2-7,few,CASSPAGTGAPEQYF,TGTGCCAGCTCACCAGCCGGGACAGGGGCTCCAGAGCAGTACTTC
TRBV2,TRBD1,TRBJ2-5,.,CASRGTAQETQYF,TGTGCCAGCAGAGGGACAGCCCAAGAGACCCAGTACTTC
TRBV27,.,TRBJ1-6,few,CASSLWQEYNSPLHF,TGTGCCAGCAGTTTATGGCAGGAGTATAATTCACCCCTCCACTTT
TRBV28,.,TRBJ2-3,.,CAGRGTSTDTQYF,TGTGCTGGGCGCGGAACTAGCACAGATACGCAGTATTTT
TRBV19,.,TRBJ2-1,.,CASSWTISNEQFF,TGTGCCAGTAGTTGGACTATCAGCAATGAGCAGTTCTTC
TRBV11-3,.,TRBJ2-1,once,CASSYSYNEQFF,TGTGCCAGCAGCTATAGCTACAATGAGCAGTTCTTC
TRBV18,TRBD1,TRBJ2-7,once,CASSPPGQGVYEQYF,TGTGCCAGCTCACCACCGGGACAGGGTGTCTACGAGCAGTACTTC
TRBV5-1,.,TRBJ1-5,.,CASSSTGLGAQHF,TGCGCCAGCAGCAGTACAGGTCTGGGGGCCCAGCATTTT
TRBV19,.,TRBJ2-2,.,CASSKVGANTGELFF,TGTGCCAGTAGTAAAGTTGGGGCGAACACCGGGGAGCTGTTTTTT
TRBV5-5,.,TRBJ1-4,.,CASSLGPAATNEKLFF,TGTGCCAGCAGCTTGGGTCCGGCTGCAACTAATGAAAAACTGTTTTTT